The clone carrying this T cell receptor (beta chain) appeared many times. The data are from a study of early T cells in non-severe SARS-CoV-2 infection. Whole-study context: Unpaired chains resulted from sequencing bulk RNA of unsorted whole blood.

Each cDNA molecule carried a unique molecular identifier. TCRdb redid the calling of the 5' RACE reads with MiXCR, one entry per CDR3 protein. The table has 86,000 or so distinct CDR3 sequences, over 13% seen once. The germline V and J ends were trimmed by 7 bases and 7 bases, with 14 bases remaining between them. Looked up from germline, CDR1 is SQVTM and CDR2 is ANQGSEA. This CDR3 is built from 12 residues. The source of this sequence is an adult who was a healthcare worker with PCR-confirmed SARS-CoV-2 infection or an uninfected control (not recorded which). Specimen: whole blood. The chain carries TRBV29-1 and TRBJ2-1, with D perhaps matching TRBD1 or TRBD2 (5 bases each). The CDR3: CSGEGIRNEQFF. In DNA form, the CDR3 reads TGCAGCGGAGAGGGGATTCGGAATGAGCAGTTCTTC.